The clone carrying this TCR beta chain was picked up a small number of times. As yet, its antigen is unknown. The CDR3 runs 14 residues. Trimming removed 6 bases from V and 7 bases from J; junction bases left unmatched: 14. Germline CDR1 is DFQATT and CDR2 is SNEGSKA (reference sequence). MiXCR was run by TCRdb on the 5' RACE reads, yielding one entry per CDR3 protein. The sample carries some 790,000 distinct CDR3 sequences, roughly 20% recorded once. This sample stems from a study of identical twins. Study-level findings and limits: The study based its conclusions on cross-sectional statistical analysis and did not follow the same donors. There was more out-of-frame TCR alpha sharing in monozygotic twins than models estimated.

The data also belong to a second study, concerning T cells expressing NK-cell markers. This second report adds: Sorted CD3+CD56-NKG2C+, CD3+CD56+NKG2C+ and CD3+CD56+NKG2C- T cells supplied the TCR beta repertoires.

The genes are TRBV20-1 and TRBJ1-1; 7 nucleotides match TRBD1. The TCR was taken from a woman younger than 35 in good health. The specimen sequenced was PBMCs. The CDR3 DNA reads TGCAGTGCCACAGGGGTTCTCGGGCCTGGTGAAGCTTTCTTT. It codes for CSATGVLGPGEAFF.